The 27 T cell receptor beta chains presented below share a single source sample, sequenced in a study of blood T cell repertoires in COVID-19. Sequencing was performed with immunoSEQ multiplex PCR; in TCRdb, only in-frame clones are kept and a portion is missing. The table includes over 90,000 clones, approximately 86% detected once. The sample was peripheral blood. The receptors were gathered from an elderly man with acute or convalescent COVID-19.

V and J are TRBV28 and TRBJ2-7, with 8 positions matching TRBD2. Germline trimming cut 2 bases from V and 2 bases from J; bases unmatched to any gene: 8. CDR3 length equals 16 residues. Germline V lookup: CDR1 MDHEN, CDR2 SYDVKM. CDR3 in DNA: TGTGCCAGCAGTTTACGGGTAGCGGGACCTGCCTACGAGCAGTACTTC. Translating it yields CASSLRVAGPAYEQYF.

The chain joins TRBV5-1 to TRBJ2-7; 8 positions match TRBD1. Germline assignment: CDR1 SGHRS and CDR2 YFSETQ. The CDR3 loop spans 14 amino acids. With V trimmed by 4 bases and J by 6 bases, 9 bases remained unmatched. The DNA of the CDR3 is TGCGCCAGCAGCGTGGACAGGGCTAGTGGCGAGCAGTACTTC. Amino acid sequence: CASSVDRASGEQYF.

V is TRBV5-4 and J is TRBJ1-2; TRBD1 matches at 8 bases. The CDR3 has 15 residues. Trimming took 2 bases from V and 3 from J; bases not matched to a gene: 6. Germline lookup yields CDR1 SGHNT and CDR2 YYREEE (reference sequence). For the CDR3, the DNA is TGTGCCAGCAGCTTAGGTACAGGGGGGGACTATGGCTACACCTTC. Amino acid sequence: CASSLGTGGDYGYTF.

The CDR3 sequence: CASRAGYEQYF. The CDR3 nucleotides are TGTGCCAGCAGGGCGGGGTACGAGCAGTACTTC. The gene calls are TRBV6-6 and TRBJ2-7, with a possible D match to TRBD2 (6 bases). CDR3 length: 11 residues. The V and J ends lost 6 bases and 4 bases respectively, with 7 bases between them. Germline V gene lookup returns CDR1 MNHNY and CDR2 SVGAGI (reference sequence).

The chain is built from TRBV7-2 and TRBJ2-1, with D maybe TRBD2 (6 bases). V was trimmed by 1 base and J by 2 bases, leaving 9 bases between them. CDR1 and CDR2 from the germline V gene are SGHTA and FQGNSA. This CDR3 has 15 amino acids. The CDR3 coding sequence is TGTGCCAGCAGCTTAGAGGGCGGGACCTACAATGAGCAGTTCTTC. This translates into CASSLEGGTYNEQFF.

The chain recombines TRBV7-2 with TRBJ2-1, with 7 positions matching TRBD2. Germline assignment: CDR1 SGHTA and CDR2 FQGNSA. CDR3 length: 16 amino acids. Losses at the gene ends were 2 bases for V and 9 bases for J; bases not matched to a gene: 13. CDR3 sequence (DNA): TGTGCCAGCAGCTTATGGCGGACTAGGGGTTGGGGTGAGCAGTTCTTC. It yields the protein CASSLWRTRGWGEQFF.

This chain links TRBV30 with TRBJ2-1; 10 bases match TRBD2. The germline V gene has CDR1 GTSNPN and CDR2 SVGIG (reference sequence). The CDR3 has 17 residues. V lost 3 bases, J lost 3 bases, and 11 bases stayed unmatched. CDR3 in DNA: TGTGCCTGGAGCACGAGTAGCGGGAGGCCATTCTACAATGAGCAGTTCTTC. Translated: CAWSTSSGRPFYNEQFF.

This clone was picked up one time. CDR3 nucleotides: TGTGCCAGCAGTTACTCGCCAGGGCGTTTGGCTTTCTTT. Its translation: CASSYSPGRLAFF. The chain recombines TRBV6-2 or TRBV6-3 with TRBJ1-1, with TRBD1 as a possible D gene (5 bases). CDR1 and CDR2 from the germline V gene are MNHEY and SVGEGT. V dropped 0 bases and J dropped 11 bases, with 13 bases sitting between them. This CDR3 spans 13 amino acids.

The chain is built from TRBV27 and TRBJ1-2, with 7 bases fitting TRBD1. With V trimmed by 4 bases and J by 4 bases, 9 bases remained unmatched. CDR1 and CDR2 from the germline V gene are MNHEY and SMNVEV (reference sequence). The CDR3 contains 15 residues. The CDR3 DNA reads as TGTGCCAGCAGTTCCCAAAGGACAGGAGGCTATGGCTACACCTTC. Translation gives CASSSQRTGGYGYTF.

The chain links TRBV5-7 to TRBJ2-7, with 10 bases that match TRBD2. TRBV5-7 is an open reading frame, and its role is uncertain. The CDR3 is 16 residues long. The junction had 14 bases not matched to a gene; V was cut back by 4 bases and J by 7 bases. The CDR3 DNA reads as TGTGCCAGCAGCCCCGGGACTAGCGCTAGACCGGGAGAGCAGTACTTC. This encodes CASSPGTSARPGEQYF.

This clone was counted a single time. J is TRBJ2-7 and V is TRBV15; TRBD1 agrees at 7 bases. Germline CDR1 LNHNV, CDR2 YYDKDF (reference sequence). The CDR3 sequence is 14 residues long. The ends lost 4 bases at V and 2 bases at J; junction bases unmatched: 5. CDR3 in amino acids: CATSNRDRAYEQYF. In DNA form, the CDR3 reads TGTGCCACCAGCAACCGGGACAGAGCCTACGAGCAGTACTTC.

The J gene is TRBJ1-4, the V gene TRBV29-1, with D perhaps matching TRBD1 (6 bases). CDR1 is SQVTM and CDR2 is ANQGSEA in the germline V gene. The length of the CDR3 is 12 residues. The germline V and J ends were trimmed by 8 bases and 6 bases, with 13 bases remaining between them. The CDR3 bases are TGCAGCACCAGGGGTCGGGATGAAAAACTGTTTTTT. It specifies CSTRGRDEKLFF.

The chain joins TRBV4-3 to TRBJ2-1, with D tentatively TRBD2 (5 bases). V was trimmed by 0 bases and J by 5 bases, leaving 8 bases between them. CDR1 and CDR2 from the germline V gene are LGHNA and YSLEER. The CDR3 is made up of 14 amino acids. For the CDR3, the DNA is TGCGCCAGCAGCCAAGAACTAGGAAACAATGAGCAGTTCTTC. It encodes CASSQELGNNEQFF.

The genes are TRBV5-1 and TRBJ1-3; TRBD1 might be the D (6 bases). Trimming took 4 bases from V and 3 from J, leaving 17 bases between them. Per germline, CDR1 SGHRS and CDR2 YFSETQ. The CDR3 is 16 amino acids. The CDR3 sequence is CASSAGPTGYGNTIYF. The CDR3 region has the DNA TGCGCCAGCAGCGCCGGACCAACAGGGTATGGAAACACCATATATTTT.

The chain couples TRBV7-2 to TRBJ2-1, with D hard to call. The V end was cut by 0 bases, the J end by 6 bases, with 9 bases between. Per germline, CDR1 SGHTA and CDR2 FQGNSA. The CDR3 contains 14 residues. In DNA form, the CDR3 reads TGTGCCAGCAGCTTAGCGGTCCAGGTCAATGAGCAGTTCTTC. Its translation is CASSLAVQVNEQFF.

The V gene is TRBV28, the J gene TRBJ2-7; the D gene is possibly TRBD2 (5 bases). Trimming took off 7 bases at V and 0 bases at J, with 19 bases between the two ends. Germline-derived CDR1 and CDR2 are MDHEN and SYDVKM. The CDR3 runs to 16 residues. In nucleotides, the CDR3 is TGTGCCAGCACCCCTGGGAGAGCGTCAAGCTCCTACGAGCAGTACTTC. Amino acid sequence: CASTPGRASSSYEQYF.

This chain uses TRBV28 with TRBJ2-1; D unresolved. Germline CDR1 is MDHEN and CDR2 is SYDVKM. Between the trimmed V and J ends, which lost 6 bases and 1 base, there was a span of 4 bases. The CDR3 contains 12 residues. This CDR3 reads CASRSSYNEQFF. Written as DNA, the CDR3 is TGTGCCAGCAGGTCTTCCTACAATGAGCAGTTCTTC.

The chain joins TRBV5-4 to TRBJ2-3; D perhaps matches TRBD2 (6 bases). Trimming left V 3 bases short and J 3 bases short, with 23 bases between. Germline V gene data show CDR1 as SGHNT and CDR2 as YYREEE (reference sequence). This CDR3 contains 18 residues. The CDR3 nucleotides are TGTGCCAGCAGCTCCGGAGGGCGGCTAGCGATAAGGACAGATACGCAGTATTTT. It is translated as CASSSGGRLAIRTDTQYF.

CDR3 DNA: TGCGCCAGCAGCTTGGGACTAGCGGATAACTACAATGAGCAGTTCTTC. This translates into CASSLGLADNYNEQFF. This chain links TRBV5-1 with TRBJ2-1; TRBD2 aligns across 9 bases. Trimming cost V 0 bases and J 3 bases; bases outside gene matches: 4. Germline CDR1 and CDR2: SGHRS and YFSETQ. This CDR3 has 16 residues.

This chain uses TRBV7-8 with TRBJ1-4; 8 bases agree with TRBD1. Germline trimming cut 5 bases from V and 3 bases from J; bases unmatched to any gene: 5. This CDR3 has 15 residues. CDR1 and CDR2 from the germline V gene are SGHVS and FQNEAQ. The CDR3 sequence is CASSAGTGSNEKLFF. CDR3 sequence (DNA): TGTGCCAGCAGCGCCGGGACAGGCTCTAATGAAAAACTGTTTTTT.

The V gene is TRBV19, the J gene TRBJ1-1; the D gene is possibly TRBD1 (5 bases). This CDR3 has 14 residues. Trimming removed 3 bases from V and 0 bases from J, with 8 bases in between. Germline V gene lookup returns CDR1 LNHDA and CDR2 SQIVND (reference sequence). CDR3 region: CASSIDRMNTEAFF. CDR3 coding DNA: TGTGCCAGTAGTATCGACAGAATGAACACTGAAGCTTTCTTT.

This clone occurred once. This chain uses TRBV5-6 with TRBJ1-4; 9 nucleotides line up with TRBD1. Germline V lookup: CDR1 SGHDT, CDR2 YYEEEE. The CDR3 loop spans 15 amino acids. V lost 0 bases, J lost 8 bases, and 5 bases stayed unmatched. The CDR3 protein is CASSLGGTGNEKLFF. DNA for the CDR3: TGTGCCAGCAGCTTGGGTGGGACAGGGAACGAAAAACTGTTTTTT. Full variable domain (missing parts from reference TRBV5-6 and TRBJ1-4): DAGVTQSPTHLIKTRGQQVTLRCSPKSGHDTVSWYQQALGQGPQFIFQYYEEEERQRGNFPDRFSGHQFPNYSSELNVNALLLGDSALYLCASSLGGTGNEKLFFGSGTQLSVL.

This chain joins TRBV5-4 and TRBJ2-7, with TRBD2 matching over 9 bases. Germline V lookup: CDR1 SGHNT, CDR2 YYREEE (reference sequence). This CDR3 has 13 residues. Trimming at V came to 3 bases and at J to 4 bases, leaving 2 bases not matched to a gene. CDR3 region: CASSSGLAYEQYF. The CDR3 nucleotides are TGTGCCAGCAGCTCGGGACTAGCTTACGAGCAGTACTTC.

The V call is TRBV5-1, the J call TRBJ2-7; TRBD1 matches at 8 bases. V lost 0 bases, J lost 0 bases, and 2 bases stayed unmatched. Germline V gives CDR1 SGHRS, CDR2 YFSETQ. CDR3 length: 15 amino acids. The CDR3 DNA reads TGCGCCAGCAGCTTGGTTACAGGGGGCTCCTACGAGCAGTACTTC. Amino acids: CASSLVTGGSYEQYF.

This sequence joins TRBV5-6 and TRBJ1-5; 7 bases fit TRBD1. Trimming took 4 bases from V and 5 from J; bases not matched to a gene: 21. The CDR3 extends over 19 amino acids. CDR1 and CDR2 (germline): SGHDT, YYEEEE. The CDR3 DNA is TGTGCCAGCAGCGCCTGGACAGGTCAGGGTTCTTTCATTCATCAGCCCCAGCATTTT. Its translation: CASSAWTGQGSFIHQPQHF.

For this clone: An end of the junction differs from the germline gene, which may be a read error. This sequence joins TRBV6-1 and TRBJ1-5, with D tentatively TRBD1 (6 bases). CDR1 MNHNS and CDR2 SASEGT come from the germline V gene. CDR3 length: 16 amino acids. The CDR3 DNA sequence: TGTGCCAGCAGTCAAGCCCATACAGGGTCGGGCCAGCCCCAGCATTTT. Residues: CASSQAHTGSGQPQHF.

This clone turned up a few times. The rearrangement joins TRBV9 to TRBJ1-2, with 8 bases fitting TRBD1. Germline CDR1 reads SGDLS; CDR2 reads YYNGEE. V was clipped by 4 bases and J by 8 bases; unmatched bases: 13. The CDR3 has 15 amino acids. Written as DNA, the CDR3 is TGTGCCAGCAGCCGAGCACCGGGACAGGCTGAAGGCTACACCTTC. It specifies CASSRAPGQAEGYTF.